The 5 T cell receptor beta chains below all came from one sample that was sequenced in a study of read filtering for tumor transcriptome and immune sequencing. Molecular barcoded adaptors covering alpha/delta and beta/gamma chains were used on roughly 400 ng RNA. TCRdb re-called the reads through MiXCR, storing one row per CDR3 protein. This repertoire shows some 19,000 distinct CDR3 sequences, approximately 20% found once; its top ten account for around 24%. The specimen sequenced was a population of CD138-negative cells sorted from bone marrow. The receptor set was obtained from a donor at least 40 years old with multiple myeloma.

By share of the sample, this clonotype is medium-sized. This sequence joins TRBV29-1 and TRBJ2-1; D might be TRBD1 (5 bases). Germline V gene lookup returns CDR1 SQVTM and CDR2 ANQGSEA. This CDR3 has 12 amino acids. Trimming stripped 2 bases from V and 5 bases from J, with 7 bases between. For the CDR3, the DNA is TGCAGCGTTGAAACAGGTAACAATGAGCAGTTCTTC. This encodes CSVETGNNEQFF.

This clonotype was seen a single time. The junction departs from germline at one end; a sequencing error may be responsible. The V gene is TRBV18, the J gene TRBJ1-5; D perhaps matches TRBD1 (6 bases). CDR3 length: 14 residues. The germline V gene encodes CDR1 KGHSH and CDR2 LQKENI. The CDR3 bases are TGTGCCAGCTCTCCCGACGGGGGCAATCAGTCCCAGCATTTT. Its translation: CASSPDGGNQSQHF.

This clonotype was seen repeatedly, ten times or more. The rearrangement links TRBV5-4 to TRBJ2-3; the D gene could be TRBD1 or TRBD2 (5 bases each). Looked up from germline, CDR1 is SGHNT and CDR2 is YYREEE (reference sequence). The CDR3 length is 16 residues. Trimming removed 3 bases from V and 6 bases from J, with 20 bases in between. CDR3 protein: CASSSRDPMEDDTQYF. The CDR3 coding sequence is TGTGCCAGCAGCTCCCGGGACCCTATGGAGGACGATACGCAGTATTTT.

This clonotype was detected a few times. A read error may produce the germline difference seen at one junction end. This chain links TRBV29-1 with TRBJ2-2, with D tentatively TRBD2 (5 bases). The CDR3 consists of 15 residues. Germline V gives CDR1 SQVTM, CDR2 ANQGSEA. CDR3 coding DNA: TGCAGCGCCGTGCGGAGGACGCGCGAACACCGGGGAGCTGTTTTT. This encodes CSAVRRTREHRGAVF.

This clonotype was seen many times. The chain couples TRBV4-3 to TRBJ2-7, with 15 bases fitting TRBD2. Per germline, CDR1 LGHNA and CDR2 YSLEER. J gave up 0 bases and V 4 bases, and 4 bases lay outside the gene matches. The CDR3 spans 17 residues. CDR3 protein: CASSLGTSGRSSYEQYF. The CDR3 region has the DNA TGCGCCAGCAGCCTCGGGACTAGCGGGAGGAGCTCCTACGAGCAGTACTTC.